This entry is about one T cell receptor beta chain. This entry is derived from a study of shared clonotypes between healthy human individuals. About the research overall: The people who gave samples were a couple of women and three men aged 18 to 49.

Clones were read by immunoSEQ multiplex PCR, and TCRdb kept only the in-frame ones, dropping some. The sample holds hundreds of thousands of clones; approximately 73% are singletons and the top ten take around 2%. The TCR was taken from a woman in her twenties or thirties in good health. The source material was memory CD4+ T cells sorted from blood. Subset defined: CD45RA-negative fraction.

The DNA of the CDR3 is TGCGCCAGCAGCCTACACAGGGCGAGTAATGAAAAACTGTTTTTT. It is translated as CASSLHRASNEKLFF. The V and J genes are TRBV5-1 and TRBJ1-4; possible D gene TRBD1, 6 bases. The V end was cut by 4 bases, the J end by 4 bases, with 14 bases between. Germline CDR1 reads SGHRS; CDR2 reads YFSETQ. This CDR3 is built from 15 residues. Full variable domain (missing parts from reference TRBV5-1 and TRBJ1-4): KAGVTQTPRYLIKTRGQQVTLSCSPISGHRSVSWYQQTPGQGLQFLFEYFSETQRNKGNFPGRFSGRQFSNSRSEMNVSTLELGDSALYLCASSLHRASNEKLFFGSGTQLSVL.